Listed here are 27 T cell receptor beta chains from one sample, sequenced in a study of CXCR3-negative and CXCR3-positive naive CD8 T cells. Preparation of TRB cDNA libraries relied on 5' RACE carrying UMI labels. TCRdb re-called the 5' RACE reads and shows each CDR3 protein once, DNA omitted. Here the sample table reports over 100,000 distinct CDR3 sequences. The sample comprised naive CXCR3- CD8+ T cells from blood. Subset reported: CD45RO-CCR7+CD27+CD95- naive CD8+ T cells lacking CXCR3 (TNR3-). These receptors were collected from a human donor in good health. Some clones in this sample may be carry-over from other donors' samples.

The chain recombines TRBV24-1 with TRBJ2-1. The CDR3 is made up of 12 amino acids. Germline assignment: CDR1 KGHDR and CDR2 SFDVKD. CDR3 region: CATSDQRDEQFF.

The rearrangement joins TRBV9 to TRBJ1-1. CDR1 and CDR2 (germline): SGDLS, YYNGEE. The CDR3 loop spans 13 amino acids. The CDR3 is CASSVEGQAEAFF.

This chain connects TRBV6-5 to TRBJ2-3. CDR1 is MNHEY, CDR2 SVGAGI, per germline. CDR3 size: 15 residues. The CDR3 sequence: CASSYSGRRTDTQYF.

The chain uses TRBV5-4 and TRBJ2-1. Germline CDR1 and CDR2: SGHNT and YYREEE (reference sequence). The CDR3 is made up of 13 amino acids. The CDR3 region is CASSLLVYNEQFF.

The V gene is TRBV29-1, the J gene TRBJ2-1; the TCRdb call, TRBD1, lacks DNA for checking. Per the germline V gene, CDR1 is SQVTM and CDR2 is ANQGSEA. The CDR3 covers 14 residues. The CDR3 here is CSVAELSSYNEQFF.

The chain combines TRBV7-3 with TRBJ1-4; TCRdb lists TRBD1, though no DNA is available to test this call. This CDR3 spans 12 amino acids. Germline values: CDR1 SGHTA, CDR2 FQGTGA. The CDR3 loop reads CASSHPRTELFF. The complete variable domain, with remaining parts taken from reference TRBV7-3 and TRBJ1-4, reads GAGVSQTPSNKVTEKGKYVELRCDPISGHTALYWYRQSLGQGPEFLIYFQGTGAADDSGLPNDRFFAVRPEGSVSTLKIQRTERGDSAVYLCASSHPRTELFFGSGTQLSVL.

The chain uses TRBV4-1 and TRBJ2-3. CDR3 length equals 11 residues. Germline assignment: CDR1 MGHRA and CDR2 YSYEKL. The chain's CDR3 is CASSRTDTQYF.

The chain couples TRBV7-9 to TRBJ2-7; the D call from TCRdb, TRBD2, cannot be confirmed without DNA. Germline CDR1 SEHNR, CDR2 FQNEAQ (reference sequence). The CDR3 has 16 amino acids. The CDR3 sequence is CASSLGPASGGNEQYF.

The chain uses TRBV29-1 and TRBJ1-3; the D call of TRBD1 rests on TCRdb alone, since no DNA is present to check it. This CDR3 region has 15 residues. The germline V gene has CDR1 SQVTM and CDR2 ANQGSEA. The CDR3 loop reads CSVLLTGASGNTIYF.

The gene calls are TRBV4-1 and TRBJ2-7. The CDR3 consists of 15 residues. Germline values: CDR1 MGHRA, CDR2 YSYEKL. The CDR3 region is CASSQDPAASYEQYF.

The V and J genes are TRBV29-1 and TRBJ2-1; TCRdb gives TRBD1 as the D gene, but with no DNA this cannot be confirmed. The CDR3 is 14 amino acids. Germline lookup yields CDR1 SQVTM and CDR2 ANQGSEA. CDR3 protein: CSVEVPPSYNEQFF.

V gene TRBV29-1 combines with J gene TRBJ2-5. Germline V gene lookup returns CDR1 SQVTM and CDR2 ANQGSEA. The CDR3 has 11 amino acids. The CDR3 loop is CSLHIGETQYF.

The J gene is TRBJ1-1, the V gene TRBV11-3; TCRdb's D call, TRBD1, is unchecked because there is no DNA. CDR1 SGHNT and CDR2 YENEEA come from the germline V gene. The CDR3 totals 13 residues. The CDR3 spells CASGTDRNTEAFF.

The V gene is TRBV28, the J gene TRBJ2-1; TCRdb lists TRBD2, though no DNA is available to test this call. The germline gives CDR1 MDHEN, CDR2 SYDVKM. This CDR3 contains 14 residues. The CDR3 sequence: CATRTSGGVNEQFF. The complete variable domain, with remaining parts taken from reference TRBV28 and TRBJ2-1, reads DVKVTQSSRYLVKRTGEKVFLECVQDMDHENMFWYRQDPGLGLRLIYFSYDVKMKEKGDIPEGYSVSREKKERFSLILESASTNQTSMYLCATRTSGGVNEQFFGPGTRLTVL.

The chain links TRBV4-3 to TRBJ1-2; TCRdb's D gene call, TRBD1, goes unchecked for lack of DNA. The CDR3 sequence is 16 residues long. From germline, CDR1 is LGHNA and CDR2 YSLEER. CDR3 sequence reads: CASSQDRGVGGRGYTF.

The chain employs TRBV20-1 and TRBJ1-1; TCRdb outputs TRBD1, but without DNA this stays unchecked. CDR3 length: 15 amino acids. Looked up from germline, CDR1 is DFQATT and CDR2 is SNEGSKA (reference sequence). The CDR3 sequence: CSARDLTAGDTEAFF.

The J gene is TRBJ2-3, the V gene TRBV29-1; TCRdb selects TRBD1, and the lack of DNA leaves this call unchecked. The CDR3 contains 18 residues. Germline V gene lookup returns CDR1 SQVTM and CDR2 ANQGSEA. The CDR3 reads CSVEDPLSGRGPTDTQYF.

The rearrangement links TRBV6-5 to TRBJ1-3; the D call from TCRdb, TRBD1, cannot be confirmed without DNA. Germline V gene lookup returns CDR1 MNHEY and CDR2 SVGAGI. The CDR3 totals 14 residues. The CDR3 loop is CASSSARGYDTIYF.

J is TRBJ2-7 and V is TRBV20-1; TCRdb names TRBD1, which stays unverified in the absence of DNA. CDR1 and CDR2 from the germline V gene are DFQATT and SNEGSKA (reference sequence). This CDR3 region has 15 residues. CDR3 region: CSARADRHGVYEQYF.

V is TRBV23-1 and J is TRBJ1-5; checking the TCRdb D call of TRBD1 is not possible without DNA. TRBV23-1 is an ORF, with its function uncertain. The CDR3 extends over 17 amino acids. The CDR3 sequence is CASSQPYRSPNNQPQHF.

The rearrangement joins TRBV24-1 to TRBJ2-1. The CDR3 loop spans 14 amino acids. CDR1 KGHDR and CDR2 SFDVKD come from the germline V gene. CDR3 residues: CATSDSNDHNEQFF.

The chain is built from TRBV25-1 and TRBJ1-4; TCRdb's D call, TRBD1, is unchecked because there is no DNA. The CDR3 runs to 16 residues. Germline V CDR1 and CDR2: MGHDK, SYGVNS. The CDR3 here is CASSETTGWSNEKLFF.

The chain uses TRBV6-5 and TRBJ2-3; the D call of TRBD1 rests on TCRdb alone, since no DNA is present to check it. The CDR3 has 14 residues. The germline V gene has CDR1 MNHEY and CDR2 SVGAGI. This CDR3 is CASSYDRVTDTQYF.

The CDR3 is CASRLNGHLYEQYF. The chain employs TRBV28 and TRBJ2-7; there is no DNA to check the TCRdb D call of TRBD1. Germline V lookup: CDR1 MDHEN, CDR2 SYDVKM. CDR3 length: 14 residues. Full variable domain (missing parts from reference TRBV28 and TRBJ2-7): DVKVTQSSRYLVKRTGEKVFLECVQDMDHENMFWYRQDPGLGLRLIYFSYDVKMKEKGDIPEGYSVSREKKERFSLILESASTNQTSMYLCASRLNGHLYEQYFGPGTRLTVT.

This chain joins TRBV7-9 and TRBJ1-2; TCRdb picks TRBD1, but there is no DNA to check that call. Looked up from germline, CDR1 is SEHNR and CDR2 is FQNEAQ (reference sequence). The CDR3 consists of 15 residues. CDR3 sequence reads: CASSPQHGAHFGYTF.

The chain uses TRBV28 and TRBJ2-3; TCRdb picks TRBD1, but there is no DNA to check that call. The CDR3 totals 16 residues. Germline CDR1 MDHEN, CDR2 SYDVKM. The CDR3 reads CASNILGTASTDTQYF.

The chain couples TRBV5-1 to TRBJ1-1. The CDR3 totals 12 residues. Germline CDR1 reads SGHRS; CDR2 reads YFSETQ. This CDR3 reads CASSWDREQAFF.